This T cell receptor beta chain was observed in a study of cytomegalovirus exposure and HLA in healthy donors. Each of the donors was a healthy bone marrow donor. Study-wide points: Beyond CMV serostatus, there was no information to go on about immune exposure. A later analysis revealed that TCR association rates differed between HLA loci, peaking at DRB1 and bottoming out at HLA-C.

The PCR employed 60 Vbeta primers together with 13 Jbeta primers. Assay: immunoSEQ multiplex PCR; the TCRdb copy retains only in-frame clones and omits some. Found here are more than 85,000 clones, roughly three quarters of them singletons; the top ten hold 7.7%. This clone was seen a few times. No antigen is known for it. V was pared by 0 bases and J by 7 bases, with 7 bases between. This CDR3 contains 13 residues. The V gene's germline CDR1 is SEHNR and CDR2 FQNEAQ (reference sequence). The J gene is TRBJ2-1, the V gene TRBV7-9; D is unresolved. Source material: PBMCs. The sequence came from a woman in her forties or fifties in good health and CMV-seropositive. The CDR3 nucleotides read TGTGCCAGCAGCTTAGCGCACTGGAATGAGCAGTTCTTC. It is translated as CASSLAHWNEQFF.